This TCR beta chain is drawn from a study of CD8 T cells in ankylosing spondylitis. Study observations and caveats: Disease-linked clones were CD8+ and relatively rare in peripheral blood.

The CDR3 loop spans 13 amino acids. Germline V gene sequence: CDR1 DFQATT, CDR2 SNEGSKA (reference sequence). After removal of 7 bases from V and 8 bases from J, the junction contained 12 bases not matched to a gene. This clonotype was detected only once. Its antigen is not known. MiXCR, run by TCRdb on the 5' RACE reads, gives a single entry per CDR3 protein. There are under 250,000 distinct CDR3 sequences in the sample; 10% to 13% occur only once, and around 3% lies in the top ten. The specimen sequenced was blood, either unsorted or a sorted T cell fraction (not recorded which). The TCR originated in a male donor with ankylosing spondylitis or in good health (not recorded which). V gene TRBV20-1 combines with J gene TRBJ2-7; 9 bases line up with TRBD2. The CDR3: CSVEASGTPKQYF. The CDR3 DNA is TGCAGTGTCGAGGCTAGCGGGACCCCCAAGCAGTACTTC.